Shown below are 15 T cell receptor beta chains from a single sample sequenced in a study of cytomegalovirus exposure and HLA in healthy donors. The PCR made use of 60 Vbeta and 13 Jbeta primers. The method was immunoSEQ multiplex PCR; TCRdb's version includes in-frame clones alone and lacks a portion of them. The sample contains a few hundred thousand clones, roughly two thirds of which appear only once. The sample comprised PBMCs. Receptors were obtained from a female donor in good health and CMV-seronegative.

V gene TRBV15 combines with J gene TRBJ1-4, with 9 bases aligning to TRBD1. This CDR3 comprises 16 residues. Germline V gene lookup returns CDR1 LNHNV and CDR2 YYDKDF (reference sequence). J lost 5 bases, V lost 0 bases, and 4 bases had no gene match. Here the CDR3 DNA reads TGTGCCACCAGCAGAGAGACCGGGACAGGGAATGAAAAACTGTTTTTT. It is translated as CATSRETGTGNEKLFF.

The V call is TRBV29-1, the J call TRBJ2-5, with a tentative D call TRBD1 (5 bases). CDR3 length: 13 residues. Germline assignment: CDR1 SQVTM and CDR2 ANQGSEA. V was clipped by 3 bases and J by 1 base, with 9 bases between them. The CDR3 nucleotides are TGCAGCGTTGAGGTACAGGCCCAAGAGACCCAGTACTTC. This gives the protein CSVEVQAQETQYF.

This clone was detected only once. The chain is built from TRBV5-1 and TRBJ2-7, with TRBD2 matching over 8 bases. J was trimmed by 6 bases and V by 0 bases; bases with no gene match: 5. Germline V CDR1 and CDR2: SGHRS, YFSETQ. This CDR3 spans 14 amino acids. The CDR3: CASSLGREGREQYF. The CDR3 bases are TGCGCCAGCAGCTTGGGACGGGAGGGCCGCGAGCAGTACTTC. Full variable domain (rest looked up from reference TRBV5-1 and TRBJ2-7): KAGVTQTPRYLIKTRGQQVTLSCSPISGHRSVSWYQQTPGQGLQFLFEYFSETQRNKGNFPGRFSGRQFSNSRSEMNVSTLELGDSALYLCASSLGREGREQYFGPGTRLTVT.

The J gene is TRBJ2-7, the V gene TRBV5-1; D is undetermined. CDR1 and CDR2 from the germline V gene are SGHRS and YFSETQ. The germline V and J ends were trimmed by 2 bases and 1 base, with 16 bases remaining between them. This CDR3 contains 16 residues. CDR3 bases: TGCGCCAGCAGCTTAGGCGAGACACTTTATTCCTACGAGCAGTACTTC. It encodes CASSLGETLYSYEQYF.

Only one count was recorded for this clone. J is TRBJ2-1 and V is TRBV10-3, with 9 bases identical to TRBD1. CDR1 and CDR2 (germline): ENHRY, SYGVKD. The CDR3 consists of 15 residues. The J segment lost 7 bases and the V segment lost 4 bases, leaving 8 bases of the junction unmatched. CDR3 residues: CAISGDRVRGNEQFF. The CDR3 DNA reads TGTGCCATCAGTGGGGACAGGGTCAGAGGTAATGAGCAGTTCTTC.

J is TRBJ2-7 and V is TRBV6-1; 8 bases map to TRBD1. Per the germline V gene, CDR1 is MNHNS and CDR2 is SASEGT. CDR3 size: 15 residues. V shed 4 bases and J 3 bases; nucleotides not matched to a gene: 8. CDR3 protein: CASSVQGARGYEQYF. The CDR3 bases are TGTGCCAGCAGTGTTCAGGGGGCGCGGGGCTACGAGCAGTACTTC.

V usage is TRBV29-1 and J usage is TRBJ2-1; 7 nucleotides line up with TRBD2. In germline, CDR1 is SQVTM, CDR2 ANQGSEA. V was pared by 6 bases and J by 4 bases, with 12 bases of the junction left unmatched. The CDR3 runs to 15 residues. CDR3 loop: CSVLISGLVYNEQFF. In DNA, the CDR3 is TGCAGCGTCCTTATTAGCGGGTTAGTTTACAATGAGCAGTTCTTC.

Here the CDR3 DNA reads TGTGCCACCAGCAGACGACTGACTAGCAATCAGCCCCAGCATTTT. This sequence encodes CATSRRLTSNQPQHF. The J gene is TRBJ1-5, the V gene TRBV15; no clear D. The CDR3 is 15 residues long. Germline V lookup: CDR1 LNHNV, CDR2 YYDKDF (reference sequence). The ends were cut back, 2 bases at V and 0 bases at J, with 8 bases in the middle.

The chain couples TRBV30 to TRBJ2-5, with 7 bases fitting TRBD2. The J call is doubtful: the DNA matches TRBJ2-7 better. The CDR3 loop spans 14 amino acids. CDR1 and CDR2 (germline): GTSNPN, SVGIG (reference sequence). CDR3 nucleotide sequence: TGTGCCTGGAATCCAGCGGGAAAAAGGAACGAGCAGTACTTC. As protein: CAWNPAGKRNEQYF.

Of note for this clone: At one end the junction does not follow the germline gene, possibly because of a read error. The chain couples TRBV5-1 to TRBJ2-5; 7 nucleotides agree with TRBD1. There are 13 residues in the CDR3. CDR1 is SGHRS, CDR2 YFSETQ, per germline. In DNA, the CDR3 is TGCGCCAGCAGGCCGGGACAGCAAGAGACCCGGTACTTC. Its translation is CASRPGQQETRYF.

A single count supports this clone. The chain recombines TRBV11-2 with TRBJ2-5; D perhaps matches TRBD2 (5 bases). The germline gives CDR1 SGHAT, CDR2 FQNNGV. CDR3 length: 15 residues. Trimming stripped 1 base from V and 2 bases from J, with 11 bases between. The CDR3 loop reads CASSLGSRDQETQYF. The CDR3 bases are TGTGCCAGCAGCTTAGGTTCTCGGGATCAAGAGACCCAGTACTTC. The full variable domain, completed using reference TRBV11-2 and TRBJ2-5, is EAGVAQSPRYKIIEKRQSVAFWCNPISGHATLYWYQQILGQGPKLLIQFQNNGVVDDSQLPKDRFSAERLKGVDSTLKIQPAKLEDSAVYLCASSLGSRDQETQYFGPGTRLLVL.

The chain has TRBV7-8 and TRBJ1-3; 8 nucleotides agree with TRBD1. This CDR3 comprises 15 residues. Looked up from germline, CDR1 is SGHVS and CDR2 is FQNEAQ. V shed 3 bases and J 3 bases; nucleotides not matched to a gene: 4. CDR3 sequence: CASSFSTGVGNTIYF. CDR3 DNA sequence: TGTGCCAGCAGCTTTTCGACAGGGGTTGGAAACACCATATATTTT.

The chain employs TRBV7-2 and TRBJ2-5, with TRBD1 matching over 9 bases. Looked up from germline, CDR1 is SGHTA and CDR2 is FQGNSA. Trimming took 5 bases from V and 5 from J; bases not matched to a gene: 9. The CDR3 runs 15 residues. CDR3 sequence reads: CASSLAGTGQETQYF. In DNA, the CDR3 is TGTGCCAGCAGCCTTGCCGGGACAGGGCAGGAGACCCAGTACTTC.

This sequence joins TRBV7-2 and TRBJ1-2; D unclear. V lost 2 bases, J lost 4 bases, and 14 bases lay in between. Germline values: CDR1 SGHTA, CDR2 FQGNSA. This CDR3 comprises 15 residues. The CDR3 here is CASSLWAAPGYGYTF. DNA of the CDR3: TGTGCCAGCAGCTTATGGGCAGCCCCTGGCTATGGCTACACCTTC.

The V call is TRBV5-5, the J call TRBJ1-5; 7 nucleotides match TRBD1. V shed 0 bases, J shed 4 bases, and the junction held 1 base outside the gene matches. The CDR3 has 14 amino acids. Germline lookup yields CDR1 SGHKS and CDR2 YYEKEE (reference sequence). Here the CDR3 DNA reads TGTGCCAGCAGCTTGGACAGGGGAAATCAGCCCCAGCATTTT. It translates to CASSLDRGNQPQHF. Together with reference TRBV5-5 and TRBJ1-5, the CDR3 gives the full variable domain: DAGVTQSPTHLIKTRGQQVTLRCSPISGHKSVSWYQQVLGQGPQFIFQYYEKEERGRGNFPDRFSARQFPNYSSELNVNALLLGDSALYLCASSLDRGNQPQHFGDGTRLSIL.